Detailed here is one TCR beta chain. The source of the sample is a study of technical replicates of blood from several donors. TCRdb keeps only in-frame clones here, not all; method: immunoSEQ multiplex PCR. The data show more than 50,000 clones, 80% to 90% seen once. Germline values: CDR1 LNHNV, CDR2 YYDKDF (reference sequence). The CDR3 sequence is 17 residues long. Trimming removed 2 bases from V and 5 bases from J; junction bases left unmatched: 9. The receptor's source is a human donor in good health. Some clones in this sample may be carry-over from other donors' samples. The rearrangement joins TRBV15 to TRBJ2-5; 12 bases line up with TRBD2. The material sequenced was PBMCs. CDR3 amino acids: CATSRIQLAGGRETQYF. The CDR3 DNA reads TGTGCCACCAGCAGAATACAGCTAGCGGGGGGGCGGGAGACCCAGTACTTC.